Listed here is a single T cell receptor beta chain. Antigen: not known. The sample belongs to a study of T cell responses to AZD1222 COVID-19 vaccine. Study summary: Samples with a second dose at about 4 or about 12 weeks were pooled together. Study findings and constraints: Compared with day 0, the breadth and depth of the Spike-specific TCR repertoire rose significantly after two doses of AZD1222. Reportedly, close to half of spike-specific TCRs are directed against unmutated variant regions. Donors skewed white British and female; clonal diversity was possibly underestimated.

The CDR3 runs 15 residues. The V gene's germline CDR1 is MDHEN and CDR2 SYDVKM. The V gene lost 8 bases and the J gene lost 4 bases, with 18 bases spanning the gap. TCRdb's copy holds only in-frame clones and misses some; the assay was immunoSEQ multiplex PCR. The sample includes roughly 30,000 clones, 75% to 90% of them seen just once. The source is an adult in good health. V usage is TRBV28 and J usage is TRBJ1-3; TRBD1 is a possible D gene (6 bases). The material was peripheral blood, obtained on day 0 of AZD1222 vaccination. For the CDR3, the DNA is TGTGCCAGCCGATTGACAGGCCGGGCCGGAAACACCATATATTTT. It codes for CASRLTGRAGNTIYF.